The next 6 T cell receptor beta chains were all read from a single sample in a study of shared clonotypes between healthy human individuals. Profiled with immunoSEQ multiplex PCR; TCRdb holds only in-frame clones, not every one. The sample holds millions of clones, under 95% seen once. Terminally differentiated effector memory CD45RA+ cells were left out of the naive CD8 fraction, which was CD45RO-negative and positively selected for CCR7. The sequenced sample consisted of naive CD8+ T cells from PBMCs. Receptors were obtained from a man aged 18 to 29 in good health. Some clones in this sample may be carry-over from other donors' samples.

The gene calls are TRBV13 and TRBJ2-4; D perhaps matches TRBD1 (6 bases). The germline V and J ends were trimmed by 2 bases and 3 bases, with 8 bases remaining between them. The CDR3 consists of 14 residues. CDR1 is PRHDT and CDR2 is FYEKMQ in the germline V gene (reference sequence). For the CDR3, the DNA is TGTGCCAGCAGCTTATTGGACAGCAAAAACATTCAGTACTTC. Translated, it gives CASSLLDSKNIQYF. The whole variable domain, remainder taken from reference TRBV13 and TRBJ2-4, is AAGVIQSPRHLIKEKRETATLKCYPIPRHDTVYWYQQGPGQDPQFLISFYEKMQSDKGSIPDRFSAQQFSDYHSELNMSSLELGDSALYFCASSLLDSKNIQYFGAGTRLSVL.

The V and J genes are TRBV15 and TRBJ2-7, with D hard to call. This CDR3 comprises 13 residues. V lost 0 bases and J 2 bases, leaving 5 bases between the germline ends. Per germline, CDR1 LNHNV and CDR2 YYDKDF (reference sequence). This chain's CDR3 is CATSRDTAYEQYF. CDR3 nucleotide sequence: TGTGCCACCAGCAGAGACACAGCCTACGAGCAGTACTTC.

This chain joins TRBV5-1 and TRBJ2-7, with D possibly matching TRBD2 (6 bases). V dropped 2 bases and J dropped 4 bases, with 13 bases sitting between them. The CDR3 runs 14 residues. Germline V CDR1 and CDR2: SGHRS, YFSETQ. The CDR3 region is CASSFQREQYEQYF. The CDR3 bases are TGCGCCAGCAGCTTCCAACGGGAGCAGTACGAGCAGTACTTC.

V is TRBV4-1 and J is TRBJ1-2; D may be TRBD1 (5 bases). Germline V gene lookup returns CDR1 MGHRA and CDR2 YSYEKL. This CDR3 is 16 amino acids long. V was trimmed by 7 bases and J by 4 bases, leaving 22 bases between them. In nucleotides, the CDR3 is TGCGCCAGCACGGCTGGGGGGAGCGGCTCAGGCTATGGCTACACCTTC. Translating it yields CASTAGGSGSGYGYTF.

The rearrangement links TRBV10-3 to TRBJ1-1; the D is unclear. Between the trimmed V and J ends, which lost 4 bases and 1 base, there was a span of 4 bases. The CDR3 covers 12 residues. From germline, CDR1 is ENHRY and CDR2 SYGVKD. CDR3 loop: CAISVKNTEAFF. DNA for the CDR3: TGTGCCATCAGTGTCAAGAACACTGAAGCTTTCTTT.

The chain links TRBV28 to TRBJ1-1; D ambiguous. This CDR3 contains 15 residues. The germline CDR1 and CDR2 sequences are MDHEN and SYDVKM. Deletions cut 3 bases from V and 0 bases from J, with 11 bases between. The CDR3 sequence: CASSLVPKMNTEAFF. The CDR3 nucleotides are TGTGCCAGCAGTTTGGTGCCAAAAATGAACACTGAAGCTTTCTTT.